This TCR beta chain was recorded in a study of T cell responses to AZD1222 COVID-19 vaccine. Here immunoSEQ multiplex PCR was the method, and the copy in TCRdb shows in-frame clones only, minus some. The table has roughly 90,000 clones, about 86% seen once. About this clone itself: Its antigen is not identified.

The V gene's germline CDR1 is SNHLY and CDR2 FYNNEI. V shed 11 bases, J shed 7 bases, and the junction held 12 bases outside the gene matches. The CDR3 totals 14 residues. General study findings and limits: Clonal diversity may have been underestimated, and the donors were mostly white British, with more females than males. Baseline antibody screening turned up just six seropositive AZD1222 recipients.

This TCR derives from an adult in good health. This chain links TRBV2 with TRBJ2-2, with 8 bases matching TRBD1. The material was peripheral blood, obtained on day 0 of AZD1222 vaccination. Here the CDR3 reads CAGASGGRFGELFF. As DNA, the CDR3 is TGTGCCGGCGCATCAGGGGGCCGGTTCGGGGAGCTGTTTTTT.